This T cell receptor (beta chain) stems from a study of OX40 agonist ivuxolimab in advanced cancers. Across the study: Ivuxolimab, an antibody acting as an agonist of OX40 (CD134), was used to treat patients. Notes on the study in general: CD8+ T cells were the subset that, on average, had more expanded clones than CD4+. Both blood CD4+ and CD8+ T cells showed clonal growth by week 6 at 0.1 to 3.0 mg/kg.

Concerning this clone itself: Its antigen is not identified.

TCRdb's table, derived via immunoSEQ multiplex PCR, lists solely in-frame clones and lacks some. The data show 60,000 to 75,000 clones, about 92% seen once. Trimming took 5 bases from V and 3 from J, leaving 19 bases between them. CDR3 size: 16 residues. Germline-derived CDR1 and CDR2 are SGHTA and FQGTGA. V gene TRBV7-3 combines with J gene TRBJ2-5; tentative D call: TRBD1 (6 bases). Here the sequenced sample was CD4+ or CD8+ T cells sorted from blood, taken in a trial of the OX40 agonist ivuxolimab. This clonotype originated in an adult with an advanced solid tumor such as melanoma, head and neck, liver or kidney cancer. The CDR3 region is CASSVTPGVPEETQYF. CDR3 coding DNA: TGTGCCAGCAGCGTGACCCCAGGGGTCCCCGAAGAGACCCAGTACTTC.